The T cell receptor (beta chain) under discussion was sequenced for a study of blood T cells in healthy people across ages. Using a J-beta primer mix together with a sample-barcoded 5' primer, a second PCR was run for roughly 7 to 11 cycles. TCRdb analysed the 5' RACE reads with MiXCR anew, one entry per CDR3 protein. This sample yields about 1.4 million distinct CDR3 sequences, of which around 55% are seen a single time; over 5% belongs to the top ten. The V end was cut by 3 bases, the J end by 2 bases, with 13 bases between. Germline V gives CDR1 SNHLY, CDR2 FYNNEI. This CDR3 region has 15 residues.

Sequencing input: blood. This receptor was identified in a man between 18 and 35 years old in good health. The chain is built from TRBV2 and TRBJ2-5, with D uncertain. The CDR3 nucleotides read TGTGCCAGCAGTGACCTCGCCGAAGTACAAGAGACCCAGTACTTC. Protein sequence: CASSDLAEVQETQYF.